Reported below is one TCR beta chain. This clonotype was recorded at least ten times. Its antigen remains undetermined. Base quality data are lacking; no much larger clone is found one base away. The data were taken from a study of T cells in Graves' hyperthyroidism and ophthalmopathy (dated by TCRdb to 2018 to 2020). Concerning the study at large: Peripheral blood samples were taken at the time of initial diagnosis, prior to any treatment. Once sampling was done, hyperthyroidism patients were given methimazole at a starting dose of 30 mg daily, whereas ophthalmopathy patients were given high-dose intravenous methylprednisolone. The 100 discovery patients were divided at random into training and test sets in a 7:3 ratio. To identify TCR V-J signatures that set the groups apart, the researchers used a discovery cohort of 100 patients, made up of approximately 43 with Graves' ophthalmopathy and about 60 with stable Graves' hyperthyroidism. Prospective prediction of ophthalmopathy was tested in an independent validation cohort of fewer than 20 hyperthyroidism patients and some 17 patients who later progressed to ophthalmopathy. In roughly six Graves' hyperthyroidism patients, the study also compared T-cell repertoires from thyroid tissue with T-cell repertoires from blood. The paper reports TCR Vbeta CDR3 sequencing of roughly 140 peripheral blood samples: approximately 41 ophthalmopathy, fewer than 80 hyperthyroidism and about 17 progressor patients.

Hyperthyroidism patients were newly diagnosed, with disease duration under 2 months, and aged 18 to 65 years. Exclusion was applied to patients with uncontrolled infections, other autoimmune diseases, pregnancy or lactation. Diagnoses were based on clinical symptoms, serum thyroxine and TRAb, thyroid ultrasound and orbital computed tomography. Blood from progressor patients was drawn when they were first diagnosed with hyperthyroidism, before any ophthalmopathy symptoms appeared. Ficoll-Paque density gradient centrifugation was used to isolate PBMCs from about 10 ml of fresh peripheral blood. Progressor patients were defined as those initially diagnosed with Graves' hyperthyroidism in whom ophthalmopathy developed during follow-up. Total RNA was extracted with Trizol reagent, and quality was checked on an Agilent 2100 Bioanalyzer. The cysteine opens and the phenylalanine closes a CDR3 of 14 amino acids. Only the CDR3 DNA is retained, 42 bases long and in frame from the first base. Trimming accounts for 3 bases at V and 3 bases at J, while the number of junction bases matched to no gene is 4. CDR1 is given as SEHNR and CDR2 as FQNEAQ, both from the germline V gene (reference sequence).

The TCR beta CDR3 regions were amplified from the RNA transcripts. The TCR CDR3 was subjected to a first round of RT-PCR using the HTBI primer set and the Qiagen OneStep RT-PCR kit. A second multiplex PCR round built the libraries, followed by size selection and purification. Libraries were sequenced paired-end with 100 bp reads on an Illumina HiSeq2000. The study's processing was this. SOAPnuke was used to process the raw data, throwing out any read that contained adapters or uncalled bases, had a mean Phred below 15, or lacked an exact constant-primer or identifier match. High-quality paired reads were merged using COPE v1.2.5, and each unique nucleotide sequence was defined as a clonotype. MiTCR v1.1 was used to align the clonotypes against IMGT TRBV, TRBD and TRBJ reference segments. The analysis was restricted to V-J combinations with a frequency above 0.0001, which together covered about 99% of the repertoires. The TCS score was defined as the ratio of F50 (clonal expansion) to E x V (chaos), calculated using BLOSUM62-based TCRdist between CDR3 peptides within each V-J. Welch's t-statistics and random forest reduced roughly 500 V-J features to 13, which were used in a naive Bayes classifier (R e1071). The public sequencing data were trimmed at Q25 with fastp and processed into clonotypes with MiXCR by TCRdb, which kept only in-frame beta chains. Each entry merges the rows of one CDR3 protein and shows their most common DNA and genes. The V and J calls follow TCRdb's processing rather than the paper's. The sample records 250,000 to 300,000 distinct CDR3 sequences, 13% to 15% of which are singletons. The ten largest clonotypes hold 13% of the sample.

The paper's findings and limits, for the study overall: Most expanded thyroid clonotypes (frequency above 0.001) were also detected in blood, a finding suggesting that blood repertoires may reflect thyroid immune responses. Sample size was not statistically predetermined, and investigators were not blinded to group allocation. Ophthalmopathy was separated from stable hyperthyroidism by a 13 V-J signature model, with 85% to 90% sensitivity and just over 81% specificity obtained in cross-validation and 80%/75% obtained in testing. During validation, the model predicted progression to ophthalmopathy a median of around 6 months ahead of onset, with 60% to 71% sensitivity and 72% to 85% specificity.

This chain joins TRBV7-9 to TRBJ2-7; 8 bases in between match TRBD1. Sequences were obtained from blood. The receptor comes from a woman aged 40 to 55 with Graves' hyperthyroidism that later progressed to Graves' ophthalmopathy. The nucleotide sequence is TGTGCCAGCAGCTTTCATACAGGGGGCTACGAGCAGTACTTC. Translated, this is CASSFHTGGYEQYF. The CDR3, completed at both ends by the reference TRBV7-9 and TRBJ2-7 genes, gives the full variable domain DTGVSQNPRHKITKRGQNVTFRCDPISEHNRLYWYRQTLGQGPEFLTYFQNEAQLEKSRLLSDRFSAERPKGSFSTLEIQRTEQGDSAMYLCASSFHTGGYEQYFGPGTRLTVT.